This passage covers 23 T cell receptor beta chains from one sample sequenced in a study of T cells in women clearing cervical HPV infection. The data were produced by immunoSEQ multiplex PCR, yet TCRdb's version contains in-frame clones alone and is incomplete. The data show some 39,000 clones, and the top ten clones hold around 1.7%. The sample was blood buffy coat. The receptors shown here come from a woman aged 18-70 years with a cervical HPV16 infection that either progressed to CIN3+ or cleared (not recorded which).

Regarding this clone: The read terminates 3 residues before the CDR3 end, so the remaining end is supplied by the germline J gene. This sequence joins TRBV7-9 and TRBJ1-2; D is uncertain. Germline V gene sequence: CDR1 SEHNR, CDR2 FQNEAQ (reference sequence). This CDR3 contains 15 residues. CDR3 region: CASSLGADSYNDYTF. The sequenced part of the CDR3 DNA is TGTGCCAGCAGCTTAGGAGCGGACTCCTACAATGAC.

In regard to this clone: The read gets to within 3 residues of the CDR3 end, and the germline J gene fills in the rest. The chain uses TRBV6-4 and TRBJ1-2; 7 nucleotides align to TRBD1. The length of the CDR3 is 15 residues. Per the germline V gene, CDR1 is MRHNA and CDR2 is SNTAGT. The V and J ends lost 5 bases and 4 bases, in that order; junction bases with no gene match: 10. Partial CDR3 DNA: TGTGCCAGCAGTCCCGGGGGGGACAGTTTCTATGGC. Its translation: CASSPGGDSFYG. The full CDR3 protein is CASSPGGDSFYGYTF.

This CDR3 is CSATLGGLDYGYTF. CDR3 DNA, as far as it was read: TGCAGTGCTACCCTAGGGGGCTTGGACTATGGC. The V call is TRBV20-1, the J call TRBJ1-2, with 7 nucleotides matching TRBD1. The DNA ends 3 residues before the CDR3 does, and the rest of the CDR3 is filled in from the germline J gene. Trimming at V came to 4 bases and at J to 3 bases, leaving 8 bases not matched to a gene. The CDR3 consists of 14 residues. CDR1 is DFQATT, CDR2 SNEGSKA, per germline (reference sequence).

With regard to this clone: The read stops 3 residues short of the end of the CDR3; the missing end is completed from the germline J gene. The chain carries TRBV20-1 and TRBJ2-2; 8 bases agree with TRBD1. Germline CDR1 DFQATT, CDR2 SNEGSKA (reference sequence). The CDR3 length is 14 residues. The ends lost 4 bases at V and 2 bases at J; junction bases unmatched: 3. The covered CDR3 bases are TGCAGTGCTAAGTCAGGGGGCAACACCGGGGAG. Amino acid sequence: CSAKSGGNTGE. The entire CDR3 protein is CSAKSGGNTGELFF.

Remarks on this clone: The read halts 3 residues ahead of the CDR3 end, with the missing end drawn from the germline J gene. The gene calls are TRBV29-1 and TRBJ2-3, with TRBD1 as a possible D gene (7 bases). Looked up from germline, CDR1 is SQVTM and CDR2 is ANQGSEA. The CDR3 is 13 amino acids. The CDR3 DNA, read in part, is TGCAGCGCTCAGGAGGGGGCGGACCAGCCG. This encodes CSAQEGADQP. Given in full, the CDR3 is CSAQEGADQPQYF.

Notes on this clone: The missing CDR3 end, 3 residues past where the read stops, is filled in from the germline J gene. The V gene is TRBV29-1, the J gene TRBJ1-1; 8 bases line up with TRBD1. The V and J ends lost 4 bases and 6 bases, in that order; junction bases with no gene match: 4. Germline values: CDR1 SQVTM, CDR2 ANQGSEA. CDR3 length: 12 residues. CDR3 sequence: CSVVTGASEAFF. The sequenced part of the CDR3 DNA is TGCAGCGTTGTGACAGGGGCATCTGAA.

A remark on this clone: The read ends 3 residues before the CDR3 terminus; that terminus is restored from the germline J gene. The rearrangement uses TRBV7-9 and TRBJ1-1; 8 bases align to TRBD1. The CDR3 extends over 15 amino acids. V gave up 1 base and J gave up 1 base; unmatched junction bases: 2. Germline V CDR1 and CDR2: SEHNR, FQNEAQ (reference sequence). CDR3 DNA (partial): TGTGCCAGCAGCTTAGGAACAGGGGGGAACACTGAA. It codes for CASSLGTGGNTE. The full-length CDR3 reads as CASSLGTGGNTEAFF.

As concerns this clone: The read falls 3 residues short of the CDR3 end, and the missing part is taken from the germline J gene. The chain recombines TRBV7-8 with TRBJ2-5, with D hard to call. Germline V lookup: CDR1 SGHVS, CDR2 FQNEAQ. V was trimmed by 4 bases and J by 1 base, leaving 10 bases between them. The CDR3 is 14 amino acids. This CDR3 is CASSSREPQETQYF. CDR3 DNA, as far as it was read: TGTGCCAGCAGCTCGAGAGAGCCCCAAGAGACC.

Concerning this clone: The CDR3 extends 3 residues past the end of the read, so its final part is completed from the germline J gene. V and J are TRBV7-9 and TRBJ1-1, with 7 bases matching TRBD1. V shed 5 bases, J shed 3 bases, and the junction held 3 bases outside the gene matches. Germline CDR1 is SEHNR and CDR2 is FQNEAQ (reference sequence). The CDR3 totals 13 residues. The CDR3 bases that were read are TGTGCCAGCAGCCGGGACAGCTACACTGAA. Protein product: CASSRDSYTE. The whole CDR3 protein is CASSRDSYTEAFF.

CDR3 DNA (partial): TGTGCCAGCATCTCTCGACAGGGAGGCTATGGT. Encoded protein: CASISRQGGYG. The whole CDR3 protein is CASISRQGGYGQYF. The J gene is TRBJ2-4, the V gene TRBV2; TRBD1 might be the D (7 bases). The read is 3 residues too short to cover the CDR3 end, so that end is filled in from the germline J gene. This CDR3 contains 14 residues. Per the germline V gene, CDR1 is SNHLY and CDR2 is FYNNEI.

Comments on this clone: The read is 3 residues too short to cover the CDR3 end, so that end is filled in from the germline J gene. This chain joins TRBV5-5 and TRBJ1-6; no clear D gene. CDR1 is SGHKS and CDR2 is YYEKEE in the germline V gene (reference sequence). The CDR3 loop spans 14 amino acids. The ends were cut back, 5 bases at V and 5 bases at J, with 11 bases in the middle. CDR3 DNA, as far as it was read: TGTGCCAGCAGGATGGGCCCAAATAATTCACCC. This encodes CASRMGPNNSP. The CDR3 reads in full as CASRMGPNNSPLHF.

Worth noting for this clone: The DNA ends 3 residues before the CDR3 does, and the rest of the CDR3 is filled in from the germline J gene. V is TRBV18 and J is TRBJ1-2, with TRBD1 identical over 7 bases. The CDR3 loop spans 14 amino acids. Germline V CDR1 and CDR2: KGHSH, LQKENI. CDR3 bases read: TGTGCCAGCTCACCTCTTCAGGGGGGTAATGAC. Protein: CASSPLQGGND. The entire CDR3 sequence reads CASSPLQGGNDYTF.

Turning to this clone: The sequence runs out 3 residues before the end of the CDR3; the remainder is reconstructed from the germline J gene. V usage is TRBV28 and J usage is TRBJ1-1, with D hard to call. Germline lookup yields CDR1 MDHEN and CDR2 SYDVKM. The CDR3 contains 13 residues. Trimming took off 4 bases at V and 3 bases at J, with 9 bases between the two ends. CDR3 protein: CASSSPGYTEAFF. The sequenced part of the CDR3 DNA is TGTGCCAGCAGTTCACCCGGGTACACTGAA.

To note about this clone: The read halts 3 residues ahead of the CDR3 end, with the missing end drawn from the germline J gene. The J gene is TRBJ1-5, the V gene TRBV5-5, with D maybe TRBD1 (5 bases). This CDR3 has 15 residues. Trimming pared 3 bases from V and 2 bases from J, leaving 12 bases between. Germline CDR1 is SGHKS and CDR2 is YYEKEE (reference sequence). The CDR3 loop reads CASSSQGGGNQPQHF. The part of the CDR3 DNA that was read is TGTGCCAGCAGCTCCCAGGGAGGGGGCAATCAGCCC.

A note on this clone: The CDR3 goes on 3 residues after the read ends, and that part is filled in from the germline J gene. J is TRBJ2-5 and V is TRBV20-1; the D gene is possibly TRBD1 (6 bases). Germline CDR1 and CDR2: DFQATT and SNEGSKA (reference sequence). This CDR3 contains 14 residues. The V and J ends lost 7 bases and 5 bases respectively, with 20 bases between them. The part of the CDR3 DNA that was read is TGCAGTGGTGAGGACAGAACCAAGAGGGAGACC. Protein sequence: CSGEDRTKRET. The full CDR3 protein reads CSGEDRTKRETQYF.

The CDR3 here is CASSELQGVGSQETQYF. CDR3 DNA (partial): TGTGCCAGCAGTGAACTACAGGGGGTGGGTAGCCAAGAGACG. The chain has TRBV2 and TRBJ2-3; 8 nucleotides align to TRBD1. With the read ending 3 residues before the CDR3 end, the germline J gene is used to fill in that end. The V gene's germline CDR1 is SNHLY and CDR2 FYNNEI. The CDR3 covers 17 residues.

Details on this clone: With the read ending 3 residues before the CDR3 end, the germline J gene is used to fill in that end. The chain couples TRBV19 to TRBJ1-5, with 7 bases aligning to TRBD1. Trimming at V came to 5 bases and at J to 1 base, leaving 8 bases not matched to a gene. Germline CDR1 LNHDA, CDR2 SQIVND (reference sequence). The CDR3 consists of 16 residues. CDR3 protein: CASSPRQGNSNQPQHF. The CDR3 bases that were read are TGTGCCAGTAGTCCCAGACAGGGCAACAGCAATCAGCCC.

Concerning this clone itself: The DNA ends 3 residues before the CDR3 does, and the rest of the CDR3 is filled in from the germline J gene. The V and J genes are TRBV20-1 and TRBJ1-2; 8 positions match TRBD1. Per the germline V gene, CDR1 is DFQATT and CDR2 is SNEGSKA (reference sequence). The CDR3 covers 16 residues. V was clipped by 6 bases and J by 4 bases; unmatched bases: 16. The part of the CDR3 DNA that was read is TGCAGTGCGAAAACATTCCCCAGGGGGCGAGGCTATGGC. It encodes CSAKTFPRGRGYG. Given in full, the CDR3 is CSAKTFPRGRGYGYTF.

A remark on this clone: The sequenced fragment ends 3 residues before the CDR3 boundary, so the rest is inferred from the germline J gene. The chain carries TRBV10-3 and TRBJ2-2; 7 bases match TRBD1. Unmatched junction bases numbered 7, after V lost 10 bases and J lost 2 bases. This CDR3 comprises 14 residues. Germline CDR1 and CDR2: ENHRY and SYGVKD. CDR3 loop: CATMTGFNTGELFF. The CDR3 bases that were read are TGTGCCACTATGACAGGGTTTAACACCGGGGAG.

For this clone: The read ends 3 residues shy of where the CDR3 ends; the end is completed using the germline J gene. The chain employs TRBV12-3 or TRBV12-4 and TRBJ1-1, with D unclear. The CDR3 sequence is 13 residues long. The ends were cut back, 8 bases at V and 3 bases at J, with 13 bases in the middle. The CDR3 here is CASGAEVYTEAFF. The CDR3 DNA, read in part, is TGTGCCAGCGGAGCGGAGGTATACACTGAA.

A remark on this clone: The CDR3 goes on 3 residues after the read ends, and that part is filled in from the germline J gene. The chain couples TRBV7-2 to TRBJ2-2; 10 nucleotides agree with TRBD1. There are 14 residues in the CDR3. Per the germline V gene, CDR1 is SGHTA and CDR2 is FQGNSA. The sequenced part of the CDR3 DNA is TGTGCCAGCAGCTTACGAGGACAGGGGGAAAAG. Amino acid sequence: CASSLRGQGEK. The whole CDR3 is CASSLRGQGEKLFF.

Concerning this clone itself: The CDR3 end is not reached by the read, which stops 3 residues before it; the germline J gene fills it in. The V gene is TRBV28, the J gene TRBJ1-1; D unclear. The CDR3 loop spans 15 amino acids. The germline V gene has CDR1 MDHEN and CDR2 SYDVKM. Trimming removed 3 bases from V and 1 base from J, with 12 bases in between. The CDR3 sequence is CASSLGGLTNTEAFF. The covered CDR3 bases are TGTGCCAGCAGTTTGGGTGGGCTAACGAACACTGAA.

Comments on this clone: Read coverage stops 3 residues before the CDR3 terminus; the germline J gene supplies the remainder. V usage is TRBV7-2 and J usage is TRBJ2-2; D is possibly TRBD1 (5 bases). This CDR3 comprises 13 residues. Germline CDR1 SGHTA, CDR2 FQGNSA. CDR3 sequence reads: CASSLRQNEKLFF. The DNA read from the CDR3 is TGTGCCAGCAGCTTAAGACAGAATGAAAAG.